The 4 T cell receptor beta chains below were found in one sample sequenced in a study of blood T cell repertoires in COVID-19. Profiled with immunoSEQ multiplex PCR; TCRdb holds only in-frame clones, not every one. The sample contains roughly 250,000 clones, about 76% of which appear only once. Sequencing was carried out using peripheral blood. These receptors originate from a woman in her sixties with active or convalescent COVID-19.

CDR3 DNA: TGTGCCAGTAGTATAGGTGGACGGGACTTCTCCATCGGAAGCTATGGCTACACCTTC. Residues: CASSIGGRDFSIGSYGYTF. The chain has TRBV19 and TRBJ1-2, with D maybe TRBD1 (5 bases). The CDR3 runs 19 residues. Germline values: CDR1 LNHDA, CDR2 SQIVND (reference sequence). Trimming removed 1 base at V and 4 bases at J, with 25 bases between.

The chain employs TRBV7-6 and TRBJ2-1; 11 nucleotides line up with TRBD2. In germline, CDR1 is SGHVS, CDR2 FNYEAQ. V lost 2 bases to trimming and J lost 3 bases; unmatched junction nucleotides: 3. This CDR3 region has 16 residues. The CDR3 DNA follows: TGTGCCAGCAGCTTAAGCACTAGCGGGGGCTACAATGAGCAGTTCTTC. This gives the protein CASSLSTSGGYNEQFF.

J is TRBJ1-2 and V is TRBV5-8; a possible D gene is TRBD1 (5 bases). Per germline, CDR1 SGHTS and CDR2 YDEGEE. CDR3 length: 15 amino acids. V was clipped by 7 bases and J by 5 bases, with 21 bases between them. The CDR3 region has the DNA TGTGCCAGCCTTAACCCTATAAGGGGTTGGTATGGCTACACCTTC. Translating gives CASLNPIRGWYGYTF.

V is TRBV2 and J is TRBJ1-5; D gene unclear. V dropped 9 bases and J dropped 4 bases, with 10 bases sitting between them. The germline gives CDR1 SNHLY, CDR2 FYNNEI. The CDR3 contains 12 residues. Here the CDR3 reads CASCSGNQPQHF. The CDR3 DNA follows: TGTGCCAGTTGTTCGGGGAATCAGCCCCAGCATTTT.